This note documents a single TCR beta chain sequence. What it recognizes is unknown. This specimen belongs to a study of cytomegalovirus exposure and HLA in healthy donors. Study results and limitations: V segments that were indistinguishable, TRBV6-2 and TRBV6-3 among them, were omitted from analysis. Associated with cytomegalovirus, according to the listing, were 150 to 200 TCR beta chains. Reportedly, fewer N-insertions than the approximately 690-donor mean appeared in an Asian-associated ancestry cluster in a later analysis.

The PCR ran on 60 Vbeta and 13 Jbeta primers. Sequenced by immunoSEQ multiplex PCR; TCRdb stores in-frame clones only, minus some. Of around 190,000 clones listed, about four fifths are singletons. This CDR3 comprises 15 residues. V was cut by 0 bases and J by 4 bases, with 11 bases left in between. The source is a woman aged 25 to 45 in good health and CMV-seropositive. The rearrangement uses TRBV5-7 and TRBJ1-5; tentatively, D is TRBD1 (5 bases). TRBV5-7 is an ORF, and what it does is uncertain. The sample was PBMCs. The CDR3 loop reads CASSLARAENQPQHF. The CDR3 DNA sequence: TGTGCCAGCAGCTTGGCCAGGGCGGAGAATCAGCCCCAGCATTTT.